This T cell receptor (beta chain) came from a study of control samples from healthy donors and cancer patients. Clones were read by immunoSEQ multiplex PCR, and TCRdb kept only the in-frame ones, dropping some. The sample yields approximately 150,000 clones, 91% seen once. Germline-derived CDR1 and CDR2 are SGHRS and YFSETQ. The trim removed 2 bases at V and 1 base at J, leaving 4 bases unmatched. CDR3 length: 16 residues. This receptor was obtained from a woman aged 35 to 49 in good health. This rearrangement joins TRBV5-1 to TRBJ2-2, with TRBD2 matching 8 bases. The sample comprised blood. The CDR3 region has the DNA TGCGCCAGCAGCTTTCCTAGCGGGTTGAACACCGGGGAGCTGTTTTTT. Residues: CASSFPSGLNTGELFF.